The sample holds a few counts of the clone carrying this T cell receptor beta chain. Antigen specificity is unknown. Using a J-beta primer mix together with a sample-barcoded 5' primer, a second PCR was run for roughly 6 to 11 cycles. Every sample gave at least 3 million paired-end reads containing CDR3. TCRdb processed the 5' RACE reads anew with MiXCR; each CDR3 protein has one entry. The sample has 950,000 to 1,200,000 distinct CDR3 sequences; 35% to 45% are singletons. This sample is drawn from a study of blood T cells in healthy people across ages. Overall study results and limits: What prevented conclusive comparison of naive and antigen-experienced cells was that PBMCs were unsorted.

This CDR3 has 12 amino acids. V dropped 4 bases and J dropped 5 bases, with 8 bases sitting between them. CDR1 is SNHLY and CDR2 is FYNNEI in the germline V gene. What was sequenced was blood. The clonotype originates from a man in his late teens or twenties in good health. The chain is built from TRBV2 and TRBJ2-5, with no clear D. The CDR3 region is CASSAQRETQYF. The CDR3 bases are TGTGCCAGCAGTGCACAACGGGAGACCCAGTACTTC.